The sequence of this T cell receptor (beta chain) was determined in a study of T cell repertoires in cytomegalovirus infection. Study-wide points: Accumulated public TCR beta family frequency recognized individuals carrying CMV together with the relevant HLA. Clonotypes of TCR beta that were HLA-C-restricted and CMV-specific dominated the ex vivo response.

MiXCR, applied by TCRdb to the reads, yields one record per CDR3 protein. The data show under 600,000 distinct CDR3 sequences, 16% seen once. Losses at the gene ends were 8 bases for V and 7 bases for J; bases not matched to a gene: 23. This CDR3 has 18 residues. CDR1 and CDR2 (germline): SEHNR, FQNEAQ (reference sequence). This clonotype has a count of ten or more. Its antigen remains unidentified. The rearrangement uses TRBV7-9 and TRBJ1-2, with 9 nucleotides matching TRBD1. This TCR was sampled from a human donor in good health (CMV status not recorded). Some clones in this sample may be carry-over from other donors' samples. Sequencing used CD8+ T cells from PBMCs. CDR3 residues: CASYTSGQGSESGLGYTF. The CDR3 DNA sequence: TGTGCCAGCTACACCTCGGGACAGGGTTCTGAATCCGGTCTTGGCTACACCTTC. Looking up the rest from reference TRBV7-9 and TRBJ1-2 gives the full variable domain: DTGVSQNPRHKITKRGQNVTFRCDPISEHNRLYWYRQTLGQGPEFLTYFQNEAQLEKSRLLSDRFSAERPKGSFSTLEIQRTEQGDSAMYLCASYTSGQGSESGLGYTFGSGTRLTVV.